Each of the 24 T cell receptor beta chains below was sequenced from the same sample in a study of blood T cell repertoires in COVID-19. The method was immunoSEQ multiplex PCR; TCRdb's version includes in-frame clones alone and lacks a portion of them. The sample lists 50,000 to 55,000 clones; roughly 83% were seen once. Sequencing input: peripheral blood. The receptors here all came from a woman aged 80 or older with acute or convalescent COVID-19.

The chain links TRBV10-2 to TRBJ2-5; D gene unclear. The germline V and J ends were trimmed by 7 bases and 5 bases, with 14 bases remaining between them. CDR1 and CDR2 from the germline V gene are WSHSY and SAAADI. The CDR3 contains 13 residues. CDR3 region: CASMRGVMETQYF. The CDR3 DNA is TGCGCCAGCATGAGAGGTGTAATGGAGACCCAGTACTTC.

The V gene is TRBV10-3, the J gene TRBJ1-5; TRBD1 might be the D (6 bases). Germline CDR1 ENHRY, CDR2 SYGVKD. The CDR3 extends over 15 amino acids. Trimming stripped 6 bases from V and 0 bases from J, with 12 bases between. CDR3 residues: CAIRGAQDSNQPQHF. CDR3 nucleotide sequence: TGTGCCATCAGGGGGGCACAGGATAGCAATCAGCCCCAGCATTTT.

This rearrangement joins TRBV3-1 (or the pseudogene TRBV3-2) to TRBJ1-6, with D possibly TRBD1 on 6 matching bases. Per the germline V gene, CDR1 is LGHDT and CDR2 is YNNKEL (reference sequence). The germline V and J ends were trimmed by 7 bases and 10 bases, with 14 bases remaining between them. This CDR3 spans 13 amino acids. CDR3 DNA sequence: TGTGCCAGCAACCTACAACAGGGATCACCCCTCCACTTT. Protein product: CASNLQQGSPLHF.

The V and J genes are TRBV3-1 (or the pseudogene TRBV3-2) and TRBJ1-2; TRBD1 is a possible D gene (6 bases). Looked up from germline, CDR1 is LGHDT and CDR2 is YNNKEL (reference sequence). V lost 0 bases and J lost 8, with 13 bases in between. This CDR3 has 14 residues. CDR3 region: CASSQDGGAGGYTF. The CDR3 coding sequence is TGTGCCAGCAGCCAAGACGGGGGGGCAGGAGGCTACACCTTC.

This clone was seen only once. The CDR3 protein is CASSRGGPGELFF. The CDR3 coding sequence is TGTGCCAGCAGTCGCGGGGGGCCCGGGGAGCTGTTTTTT. J is TRBJ2-2 and V is TRBV6-5; TRBD2 agrees at 8 bases. This CDR3 is 13 amino acids long. Germline CDR1 and CDR2: MNHEY and SVGAGI. V was clipped by 5 bases and J by 6 bases; unmatched bases: 2.

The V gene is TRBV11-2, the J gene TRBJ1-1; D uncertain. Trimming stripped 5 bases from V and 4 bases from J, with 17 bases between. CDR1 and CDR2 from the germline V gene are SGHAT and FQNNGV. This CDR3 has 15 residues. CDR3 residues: CASSARDRLSTEAFF. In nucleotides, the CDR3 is TGTGCCAGCAGCGCACGGGATCGGTTGAGCACTGAAGCTTTCTTT.

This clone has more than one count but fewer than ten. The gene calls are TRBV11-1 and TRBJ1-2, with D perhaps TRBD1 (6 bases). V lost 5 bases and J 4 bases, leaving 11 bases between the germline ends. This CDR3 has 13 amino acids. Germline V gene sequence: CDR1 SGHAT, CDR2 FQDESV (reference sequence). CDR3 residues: CASSGTGFYGYTF. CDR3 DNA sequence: TGTGCCAGCAGCGGAACAGGGTTCTATGGCTACACCTTC.

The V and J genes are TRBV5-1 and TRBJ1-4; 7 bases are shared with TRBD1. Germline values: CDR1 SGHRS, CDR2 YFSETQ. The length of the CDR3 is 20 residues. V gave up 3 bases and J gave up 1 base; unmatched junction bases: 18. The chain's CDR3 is CASSCPYYFYTGVTNEKLFF. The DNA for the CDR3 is TGCGCCAGCAGCTGCCCATACTACTTTTACACAGGGGTAACTAATGAAAAACTGTTTTTT.

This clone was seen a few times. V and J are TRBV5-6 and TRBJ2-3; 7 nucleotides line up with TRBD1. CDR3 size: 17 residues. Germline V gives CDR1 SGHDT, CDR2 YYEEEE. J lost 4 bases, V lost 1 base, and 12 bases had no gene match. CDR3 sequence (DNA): TGTGCCAGCAGCTTGAGGGGGCGCGCGTGGGCTTCAGATACGCAGTATTTT. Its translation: CASSLRGRAWASDTQYF. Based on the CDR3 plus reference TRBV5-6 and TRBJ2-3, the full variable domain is DAGVTQSPTHLIKTRGQQVTLRCSPKSGHDTVSWYQQALGQGPQFIFQYYEEEERQRGNFPDRFSGHQFPNYSSELNVNALLLGDSALYLCASSLRGRAWASDTQYFGPGTRLTVL.

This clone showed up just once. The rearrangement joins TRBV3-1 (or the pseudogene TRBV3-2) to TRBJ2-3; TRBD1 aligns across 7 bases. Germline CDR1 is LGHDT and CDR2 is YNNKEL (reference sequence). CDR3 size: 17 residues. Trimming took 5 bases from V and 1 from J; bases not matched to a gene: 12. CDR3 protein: CASSFGTGTVRTDTQYF. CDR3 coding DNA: TGTGCCAGCAGCTTCGGGACCGGGACAGTCCGCACAGATACGCAGTATTTT.

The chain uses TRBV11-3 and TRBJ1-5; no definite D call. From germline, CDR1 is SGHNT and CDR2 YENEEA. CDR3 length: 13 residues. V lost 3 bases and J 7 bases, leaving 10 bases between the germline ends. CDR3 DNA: TGTGCCAGCAGCTTGGATCGAGGGCAGCCCCAGCATTTT. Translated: CASSLDRGQPQHF.

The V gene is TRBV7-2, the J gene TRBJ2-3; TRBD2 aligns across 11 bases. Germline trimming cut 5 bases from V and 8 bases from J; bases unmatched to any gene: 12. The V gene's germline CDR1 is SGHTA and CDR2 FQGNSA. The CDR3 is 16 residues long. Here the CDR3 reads CASSPIAGGPGGTQYF. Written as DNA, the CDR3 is TGTGCCAGCAGCCCTATAGCGGGAGGGCCGGGTGGTACGCAGTATTTT.

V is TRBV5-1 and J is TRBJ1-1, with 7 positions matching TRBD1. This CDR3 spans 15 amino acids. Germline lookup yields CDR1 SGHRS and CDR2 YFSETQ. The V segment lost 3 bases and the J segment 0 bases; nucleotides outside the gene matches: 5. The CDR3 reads CASSSDRAMNTEAFF. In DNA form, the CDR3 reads TGCGCCAGCAGCTCAGACAGGGCGATGAACACTGAAGCTTTCTTT.

The CDR3, as DNA: TGTGCCACCAGCAGTCAGGGGGTAAACGGGGAGCTGTTTTTT. It is translated as CATSSQGVNGELFF. The chain recombines TRBV15 with TRBJ2-2; 7 positions agree with TRBD1. Germline assignment: CDR1 LNHNV and CDR2 YYDKDF (reference sequence). With 3 bases clipped from V and 7 bases from J, the junction kept 5 bases outside the gene matches. There are 14 residues in the CDR3.

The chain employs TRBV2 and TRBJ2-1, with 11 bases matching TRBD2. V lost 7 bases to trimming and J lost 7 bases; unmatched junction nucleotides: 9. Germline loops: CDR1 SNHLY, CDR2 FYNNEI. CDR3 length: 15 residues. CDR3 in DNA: TGTGCCAGCATTTCACTAGCGGGAGAGCGGAATGAGCAGTTCTTC. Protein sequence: CASISLAGERNEQFF.

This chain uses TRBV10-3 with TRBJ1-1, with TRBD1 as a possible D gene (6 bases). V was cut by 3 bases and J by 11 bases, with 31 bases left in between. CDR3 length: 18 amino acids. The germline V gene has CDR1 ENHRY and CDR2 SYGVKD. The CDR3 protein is CAISDRNYVQGKNQAAFF. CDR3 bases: TGTGCCATCAGTGACCGTAATTATGTACAGGGTAAGAACCAGGCCGCTTTCTTT.

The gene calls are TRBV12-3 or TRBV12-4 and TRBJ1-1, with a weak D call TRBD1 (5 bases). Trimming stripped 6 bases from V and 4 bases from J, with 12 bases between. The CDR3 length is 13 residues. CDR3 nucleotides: TGTGCCAGCAGCAACGGGGGGACCACTGAAGCTTTCTTT. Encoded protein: CASSNGGTTEAFF.

The DNA of the CDR3 is TGTGCCAGCGGACGGGGGGGCCGCCAAGAGACCCAGTACTTC. This translates into CASGRGGRQETQYF. The chain has TRBV11-3 and TRBJ2-5, with TRBD2 matching 8 bases. Germline-derived CDR1 and CDR2 are SGHNT and YENEEA. The J segment lost 1 base and the V segment lost 8 bases, leaving 6 bases of the junction unmatched. This CDR3 contains 14 residues.

The CDR3 spells CASSLVGRSPLHF. The CDR3 region has the DNA TGTGCCAGCAGTTTGGTAGGGAGGTCACCCCTCCACTTT. V gene TRBV6-5 combines with J gene TRBJ1-6; D ambiguous. CDR3 length: 13 residues. Germline V gene sequence: CDR1 MNHEY, CDR2 SVGAGI. With 4 bases removed from V and 10 bases from J, the gap between germline ends came to 11 bases.

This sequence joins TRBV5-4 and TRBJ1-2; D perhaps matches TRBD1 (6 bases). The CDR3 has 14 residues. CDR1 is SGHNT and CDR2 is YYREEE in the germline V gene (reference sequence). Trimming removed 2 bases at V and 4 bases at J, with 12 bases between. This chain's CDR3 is CASSFGQNGYGYTF. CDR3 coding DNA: TGTGCCAGCAGCTTCGGACAGAATGGCTATGGCTACACCTTC.

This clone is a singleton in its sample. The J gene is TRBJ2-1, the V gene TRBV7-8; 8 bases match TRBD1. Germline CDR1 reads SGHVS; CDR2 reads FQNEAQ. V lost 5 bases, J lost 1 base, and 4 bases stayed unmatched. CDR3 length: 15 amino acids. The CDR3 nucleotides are TGTGCCAGCAGCCGGACAGGGAAGTCCTACAATGAGCAGTTCTTC. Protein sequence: CASSRTGKSYNEQFF.

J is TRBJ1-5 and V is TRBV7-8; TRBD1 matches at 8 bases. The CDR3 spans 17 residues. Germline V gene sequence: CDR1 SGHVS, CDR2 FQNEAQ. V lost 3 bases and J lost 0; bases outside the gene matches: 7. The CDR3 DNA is TGTGCCAGCAGCTTCCGACAGGGGCGTTATAGCAATCAGCCCCAGCATTTT. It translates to CASSFRQGRYSNQPQHF.

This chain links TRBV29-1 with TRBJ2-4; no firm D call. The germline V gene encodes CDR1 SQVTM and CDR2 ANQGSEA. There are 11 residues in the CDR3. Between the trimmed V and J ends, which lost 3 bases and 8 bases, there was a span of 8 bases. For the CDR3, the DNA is TGCAGCGTTGAGACAACAGACATTCAGTACTTC. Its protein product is CSVETTDIQYF.

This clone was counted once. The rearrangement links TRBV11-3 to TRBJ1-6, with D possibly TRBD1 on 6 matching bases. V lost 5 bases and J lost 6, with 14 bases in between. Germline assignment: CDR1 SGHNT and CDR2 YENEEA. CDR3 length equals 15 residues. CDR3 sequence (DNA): TGTGCCAGCAGCATCCAGGGGCCCCTTAATTCACCCCTCCACTTT. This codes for CASSIQGPLNSPLHF.